This T cell receptor (beta chain) was recovered during a study of tumor-infiltrating lymphocytes in glioblastoma multiforme (dated by TCRdb to 2016 to 2017). Background for the entire study: Whether intratumoral genomic heterogeneity fosters TIL diversity was tested through joint investigation of somatic mutations, TIL diversity and immune response activity. Results and caveats for the whole study, not just this receptor: Generalizability is limited because the TCR and somatic mutation analysis included only one glioblastoma patient. T cells were not sorted into functional subsets, which the authors noted as a future improvement. Because T cells carry unequal numbers of TCR transcripts, RNA-based TCR sequencing may distort clone frequencies.

For each of the roughly nine tumor samples, the AllPrep DNA/RNA mini kit was used to purify genomic DNA and total RNA simultaneously. OD 260/280 ratios above 1.9 and RNA integrity numbers above 6.5 were observed for all RNA. Using a modified ARM-PCR protocol with multiple V-beta primers and a C-beta primer, the team built TCRB libraries from RNA through three nested multiplex PCR rounds. TCRB-specific cDNA was synthesized from roughly 0.48 ug total RNA with ProtoScript II Reverse Transcriptase and a C-beta primer. The description of the TCRB libraries did not include any unique molecular identifiers. In the third PCR, barcodes and adapters were added over approximately 25 cycles with Deep VentR (exo-) polymerase, and the 250-500 bp bands were then gel purified. An Illumina HiSeq 2500 was used to sequence the TCRB libraries with 250 bp paired-end reads. The study's own analysis went as follows. The reads were cleaned with Trimmomatic, merged with FLASH and assigned V, D and J segments with MiGEC before being analyzed in VDJtools. Repertoire diversity was quantified with the Shannon-Wiener diversity index calculated using VDJtools. Through fastp at Q25 and MiXCR, TCRdb rebuilt clones from the public reads, retaining in-frame beta chains. Rows merge per CDR3 protein into single entries with the most common DNA and genes. What appears here as the V and J calls and clone size reflects TCRdb's work, not the paper's. The sample has nearly 15,000 distinct CDR3 sequences on record, 65% to 75% of them singletons. About 40% of the sample is taken by the ten largest.

Comment on this clonotype: Its recognized antigen is unknown. No qualities accompany the bases; no much larger clone lies one base away.

The receptor was isolated from a male donor with glioblastoma. The sample consisted of brain tumor tissue.

Read as DNA, the sequence is TGTGCCAGCAGCTCGACCAGCGGCAGTAATACGCAGTATTTT. Translated, it reads CASSSTSGSNTQYF. Recombination joined TRBV11-2 with TRBJ2-3; D gene: possibly TRBD2, on 5 matching bases. The CDR3 starts with the cysteine, ends with the phenylalanine, and has 14 residues. Kept here is only the CDR3 DNA, which spans 42 bases and is read in frame from base 1. CDR1 and CDR2, per the germline V gene, are SGHAT and FQNNGV. V sheds 4 bases and J sheds 7 bases, leaving 15 bases between their ends.